Listed here is a single T cell receptor beta chain. TCRdb analysed the 5' RACE reads with MiXCR anew, one entry per CDR3 protein. The repertoire has more than 2,500 distinct CDR3 sequences, about 17% of them found once; the top ten carry under 25%. This CDR3 region has 15 residues. CDR1 and CDR2 from the germline V gene are DFQATT and SNEGSKA (reference sequence). Trimming removed 6 bases from V and 5 bases from J; junction bases left unmatched: 7. This sample was taken from a study of spatial heterogeneity in lung cancer. The time point was: sample taken at primary tumor resection. The sequence derives from a female donor with early-stage non-small cell lung cancer. The source was normal lung tissue next to the tumor, collected at surgery. This sequence joins TRBV20-1 and TRBJ1-6, with 10 bases aligning to TRBD1. The CDR3 here is CSAAQGQGHNSPLHF. As DNA, the CDR3 is TGCAGTGCCGCCCAGGGACAGGGGCATAATTCACCCCTCCACTTT.